This note documents a single T cell receptor beta chain sequence. The sample contains more than one DNA sequence encoding this CDR3. Sequencing targeted expressed TCRB transcripts, as all isolated RNA had been reverse transcribed. Generated by immunoSEQ multiplex PCR, the TCRdb table keeps only in-frame clones and is missing some. The table has under 900,000 clones, roughly 16% seen once. These data come from a study of beta chain features in type 1 diabetes. This CDR3 comprises 15 residues. The germline CDR1 and CDR2 sequences are LGHNA and YNFKEQ. Trimming took 4 bases from V and 0 from J, leaving 13 bases between them.

The sample consisted of naive CD4+ T cells from blood. This rearrangement joins TRBV4-2 to TRBJ2-7, with D perhaps matching TRBD1 or TRBD2 (5 bases each). The receptor comes from a woman younger than 30 in good health. The CDR3 protein is CASSRGTESSYEQYF. The CDR3 DNA is TGTGCCAGCAGCCGAGGGACGGAGAGCTCCTACGAGCAGTACTTC.